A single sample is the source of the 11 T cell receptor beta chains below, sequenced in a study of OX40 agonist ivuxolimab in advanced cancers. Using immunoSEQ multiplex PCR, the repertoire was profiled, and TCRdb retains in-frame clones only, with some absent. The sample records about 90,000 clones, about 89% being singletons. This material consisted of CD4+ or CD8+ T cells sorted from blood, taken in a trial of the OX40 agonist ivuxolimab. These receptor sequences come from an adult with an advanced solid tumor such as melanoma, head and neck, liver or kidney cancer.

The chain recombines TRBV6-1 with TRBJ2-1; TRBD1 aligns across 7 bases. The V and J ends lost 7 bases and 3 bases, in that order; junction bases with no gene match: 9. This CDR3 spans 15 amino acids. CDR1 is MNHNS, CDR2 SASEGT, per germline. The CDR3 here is CASTVGQVFYNEQFF. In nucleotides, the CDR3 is TGTGCCAGCACTGTCGGACAGGTGTTCTACAATGAGCAGTTCTTC.

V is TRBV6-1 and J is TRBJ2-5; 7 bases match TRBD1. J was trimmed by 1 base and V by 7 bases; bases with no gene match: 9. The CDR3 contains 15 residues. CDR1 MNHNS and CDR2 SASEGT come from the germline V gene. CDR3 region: CASTPTGTAQETQYF. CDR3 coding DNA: TGTGCCAGCACCCCGACGGGGACAGCCCAAGAGACCCAGTACTTC.

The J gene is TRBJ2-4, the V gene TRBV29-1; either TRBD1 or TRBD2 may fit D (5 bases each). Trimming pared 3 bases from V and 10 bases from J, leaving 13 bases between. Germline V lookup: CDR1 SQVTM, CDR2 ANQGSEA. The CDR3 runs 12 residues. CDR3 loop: CSVEGRELIQYF. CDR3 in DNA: TGCAGCGTTGAGGGCAGGGAGTTGATTCAGTACTTC.

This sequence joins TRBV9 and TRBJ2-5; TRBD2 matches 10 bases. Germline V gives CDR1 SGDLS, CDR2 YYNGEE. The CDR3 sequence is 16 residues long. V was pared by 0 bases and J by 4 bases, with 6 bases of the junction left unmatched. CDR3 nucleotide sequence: TGTGCCAGCAGCGTAGGACTAGCGGGTAATTTAGAGACCCAGTACTTC. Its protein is CASSVGLAGNLETQYF.

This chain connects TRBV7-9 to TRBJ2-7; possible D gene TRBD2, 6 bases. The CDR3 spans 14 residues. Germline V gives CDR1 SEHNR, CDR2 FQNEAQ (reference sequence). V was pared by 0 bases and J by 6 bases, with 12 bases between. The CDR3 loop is CASSLAGGTAEQYF. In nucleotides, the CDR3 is TGTGCCAGCAGCTTAGCGGGGGGAACCGCCGAGCAGTACTTC.

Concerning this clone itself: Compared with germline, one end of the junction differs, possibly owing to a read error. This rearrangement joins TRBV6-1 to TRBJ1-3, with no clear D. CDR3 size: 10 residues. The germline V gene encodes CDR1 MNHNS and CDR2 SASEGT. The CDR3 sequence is CASNEARVYF. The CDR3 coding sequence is TGTGCCAGCAATGAAGCCCGTGTATATTTT.

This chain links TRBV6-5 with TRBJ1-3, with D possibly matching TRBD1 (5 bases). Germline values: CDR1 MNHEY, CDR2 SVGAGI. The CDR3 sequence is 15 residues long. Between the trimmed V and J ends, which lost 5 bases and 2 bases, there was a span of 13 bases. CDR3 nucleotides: TGTGCCAGCAGTCATACCGGGACGGCTGGAAACACCATATATTTT. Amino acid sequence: CASSHTGTAGNTIYF.

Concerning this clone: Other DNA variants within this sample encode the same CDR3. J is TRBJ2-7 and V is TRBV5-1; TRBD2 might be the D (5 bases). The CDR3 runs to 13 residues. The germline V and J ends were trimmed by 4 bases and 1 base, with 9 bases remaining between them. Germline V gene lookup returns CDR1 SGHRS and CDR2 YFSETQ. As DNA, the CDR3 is TGCGCCAGCAGCCTCACGGGGTCCTACGAGCAGTACTTC. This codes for CASSLTGSYEQYF.

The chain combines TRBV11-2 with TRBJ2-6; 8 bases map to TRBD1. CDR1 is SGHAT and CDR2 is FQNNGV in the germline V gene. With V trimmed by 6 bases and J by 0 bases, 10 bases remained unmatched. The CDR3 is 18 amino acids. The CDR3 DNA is TGTGCCAGCAGTTACTCAGGGGGCGCTTACTCTGGGGCCAACGTCCTGACTTTC. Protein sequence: CASSYSGGAYSGANVLTF. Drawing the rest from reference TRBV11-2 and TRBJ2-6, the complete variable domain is EAGVAQSPRYKIIEKRQSVAFWCNPISGHATLYWYQQILGQGPKLLIQFQNNGVVDDSQLPKDRFSAERLKGVDSTLKIQPAKLEDSAVYLCASSYSGGAYSGANVLTFGAGSRLTVL.

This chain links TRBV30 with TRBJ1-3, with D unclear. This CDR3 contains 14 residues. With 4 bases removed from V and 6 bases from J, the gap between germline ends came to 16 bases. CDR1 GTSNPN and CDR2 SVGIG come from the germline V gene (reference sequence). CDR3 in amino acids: CAWIGEGTANTIYF. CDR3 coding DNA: TGTGCCTGGATTGGGGAGGGTACGGCAAACACCATATATTTT.

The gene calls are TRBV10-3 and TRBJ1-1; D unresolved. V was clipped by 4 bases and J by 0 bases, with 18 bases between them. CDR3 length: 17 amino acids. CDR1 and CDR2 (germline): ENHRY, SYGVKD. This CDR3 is CAISAGGIGVMNTEAFF. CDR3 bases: TGTGCCATCAGTGCCGGAGGGATTGGGGTGATGAACACTGAAGCTTTCTTT.